This entry lists 27 T cell receptor beta chains sequenced from one sample in a study of T cell responses to AZD1222 COVID-19 vaccine. Here immunoSEQ multiplex PCR was the method, and the copy in TCRdb shows in-frame clones only, minus some. The sample holds about 110,000 clones, less than 90% seen once. The material was peripheral blood, obtained on day 0 of AZD1222 vaccination. The receptors come from an adult in good health.

The gene calls are TRBV2 and TRBJ2-7; possibly TRBD2 for D (5 bases). CDR1 is SNHLY and CDR2 is FYNNEI in the germline V gene. Trimming left V 7 bases short and J 2 bases short, with 12 bases between. The length of the CDR3 is 13 residues. The CDR3 sequence: CASTSGSAYEQYF. In DNA form, the CDR3 reads TGTGCCAGCACCTCGGGGTCCGCCTACGAGCAGTACTTC.

The chain couples TRBV29-1 to TRBJ2-7, with 7 bases aligning to TRBD1. Losses at the gene ends were 4 bases for V and 0 bases for J; bases not matched to a gene: 3. Germline CDR1 SQVTM, CDR2 ANQGSEA. This CDR3 comprises 13 residues. DNA for the CDR3: TGCAGCGTTGTGGACAGGAGCTCCTACGAGCAGTACTTC. It is translated as CSVVDRSSYEQYF.

This chain links TRBV6-1 with TRBJ2-5; D is unclear. The CDR3 has 13 residues. The V end lost 1 base, the J end lost 4 bases, and 7 bases lay between the germline ends. Germline V CDR1 and CDR2: MNHNS, SASEGT. CDR3 loop: CASSEVRRETQYF. The CDR3 nucleotides are TGTGCCAGCAGTGAAGTCAGGAGAGAGACCCAGTACTTC.

V usage is TRBV30 and J usage is TRBJ1-5, with TRBD1 matching over 7 bases. This CDR3 has 15 residues. Germline V gives CDR1 GTSNPN, CDR2 SVGIG (reference sequence). V was pared by 2 bases and J by 0 bases, with 4 bases of the junction left unmatched. The CDR3 loop reads CAWSSGQNSNQPQHF. The CDR3 coding sequence is TGTGCCTGGAGTTCGGGACAGAATAGCAATCAGCCCCAGCATTTT.

This clone was detected only once. This chain uses TRBV2 with TRBJ2-2; a possible D gene is TRBD1 (5 bases). The CDR3 is 15 amino acids. Trimming removed 5 bases at V and 5 bases at J, with 15 bases between. Germline V CDR1 and CDR2: SNHLY, FYNNEI. The CDR3 DNA reads as TGTGCCAGCAGTCCAACAAGAGGACAAACCGGGGAGCTGTTTTTT. It specifies CASSPTRGQTGELFF.

The gene calls are TRBV5-4 and TRBJ2-7; D is possibly TRBD2 (5 bases). The CDR3 runs to 11 residues. V was cut by 4 bases and J by 4 bases, with 6 bases left in between. Per the germline V gene, CDR1 is SGHNT and CDR2 is YYREEE (reference sequence). CDR3 nucleotide sequence: TGTGCCAGCAGCCGGGGTTACGAGCAGTACTTC. Its protein product is CASSRGYEQYF.

The CDR3 DNA follows: TGTGCCAGCAGTTATTACCCGGACAGGGGGAACACCTTC. The encoded protein is CASSYYPDRGNTF. The chain carries TRBV6-5 and TRBJ1-2; 10 nucleotides match TRBD1. The germline V gene encodes CDR1 MNHEY and CDR2 SVGAGI. The CDR3 has 13 amino acids. Unmatched junction bases numbered 7, after V lost 3 bases and J lost 12 bases.

The chain uses TRBV2 and TRBJ1-1; D remains unclear. This CDR3 is 12 amino acids long. Trimming took off 0 bases at V and 8 bases at J, with 7 bases between the two ends. Per germline, CDR1 SNHLY and CDR2 FYNNEI. CDR3 nucleotides: TGTGCCAGCAGTGAAGCGCCAGGAGAAGCTTTCTTT. Protein product: CASSEAPGEAFF.

This rearrangement joins TRBV10-2 to TRBJ1-4, with TRBD1 identical over 8 bases. The CDR3 is 16 residues long. Trimming at V came to 5 bases and at J to 0 bases, leaving 5 bases not matched to a gene. Germline assignment: CDR1 WSHSY and CDR2 SAAADI. The CDR3 DNA follows: TGCGCCAGCAGTCACAGGACAGGGTCAACTAATGAAAAACTGTTTTTT. This sequence encodes CASSHRTGSTNEKLFF.

CDR3 region: CASSSLHGGGAEAFF. The CDR3 nucleotides read TGTGCCAGCAGCTCCCTCCATGGTGGGGGCGCTGAAGCTTTCTTT. The rearrangement links TRBV11-2 to TRBJ1-1; tentatively, D is TRBD1 (6 bases). This CDR3 region has 15 residues. The V gene lost 4 bases and the J gene lost 6 bases, with 18 bases spanning the gap. The germline V gene has CDR1 SGHAT and CDR2 FQNNGV.

This chain connects TRBV11-1 to TRBJ2-2, with a possible D match to TRBD1 (5 bases). Germline V CDR1 and CDR2: SGHAT, FQDESV (reference sequence). The CDR3 loop spans 13 amino acids. The germline V and J ends were trimmed by 6 bases and 6 bases, with 11 bases remaining between them. CDR3 sequence reads: CASRYQGSGELFF. The CDR3 coding sequence is TGTGCCAGCAGGTATCAGGGTTCCGGGGAGCTGTTTTTT.

This chain connects TRBV6-1 to TRBJ1-1; 11 bases agree with TRBD1. The CDR3 runs to 15 residues. CDR1 is MNHNS, CDR2 SASEGT, per germline. The V gene end was trimmed by 3 bases and the J gene end by 8 bases; junction bases not matched to a gene: 8. CDR3 coding DNA: TGTGCCAGCAGTGACATTGGACAGGGGGCGGTAGAAGCTTTCTTT. Amino acids: CASSDIGQGAVEAFF.

V and J are TRBV13 and TRBJ2-5; D possibly corresponds to TRBD1 (6 bases). CDR1 is PRHDT and CDR2 is FYEKMQ in the germline V gene (reference sequence). V lost 5 bases and J 2 bases, leaving 18 bases between the germline ends. This CDR3 has 16 amino acids. CDR3 protein: CASSAGSGTLQETQYF. CDR3 nucleotides: TGTGCCAGCAGCGCCGGCTCCGGGACACTTCAAGAGACCCAGTACTTC.

The DNA for the CDR3 is TGTGCCAGCAGTCACACAGGGGGAGCAGGTGAGCAGTTCTTC. This gives the protein CASSHTGGAGEQFF. This chain links TRBV27 with TRBJ2-1, with 8 bases aligning to TRBD1. V was clipped by 5 bases and J by 9 bases; unmatched bases: 9. Germline CDR1 reads MNHEY; CDR2 reads SMNVEV (reference sequence). The length of the CDR3 is 14 residues.

This clone was detected a few times. The genes are TRBV7-6 and TRBJ1-6; the match to TRBD1 covers 8 bases. The V gene's germline CDR1 is SGHVS and CDR2 FNYEAQ. This CDR3 contains 15 residues. V was pared by 1 base and J by 6 bases, with 2 bases of the junction left unmatched. CDR3 DNA: TGTGCCAGCAGCTTAGGGACAGGGCGTAATTCACCCCTCCACTTT. Amino acids: CASSLGTGRNSPLHF.

CDR3 bases: TGTGCCAGCAGCCAACAGGATGGTGGCGGAGAGACCCAGTACTTC. Its translation is CASSQQDGGGETQYF. The J gene is TRBJ2-5, the V gene TRBV7-6; D may be TRBD1 (5 bases). V lost 5 bases, J lost 4 bases, and 17 bases lay in between. Germline lookup yields CDR1 SGHVS and CDR2 FNYEAQ. The CDR3 has 15 amino acids.

This chain joins TRBV29-1 and TRBJ1-5; possibly TRBD1 for D (6 bases). The CDR3 has 12 residues. V was trimmed by 8 bases and J by 7 bases, leaving 15 bases between them. From germline, CDR1 is SQVTM and CDR2 ANQGSEA. Here the CDR3 DNA reads TGCAGCATAGCAGGGGAAGGACAGCCCCAGCATTTT. This sequence encodes CSIAGEGQPQHF. Full variable domain (remainder filled in from reference TRBV29-1 and TRBJ1-5): SAVISQKPSRDICQRGTSLTIQCQVDSQVTMMFWYRQQPGQSLTLIATANQGSEATYESGFVIDKFPISRPNLTFSTLTVSNMSPEDSSIYLCSIAGEGQPQHFGDGTRLSIL.

This clone was seen a single time. The J gene is TRBJ2-5, the V gene TRBV6-5, with D perhaps TRBD2 (5 bases). The germline CDR1 and CDR2 sequences are MNHEY and SVGAGI. Trimming cost V 6 bases and J 1 base, with 12 bases left between them. The CDR3 has 14 amino acids. DNA of the CDR3: TGTGCCAGCAGCAGTTCGGGATCCCAAGAGACCCAGTACTTC. It specifies CASSSSGSQETQYF.

The genes are TRBV6-5 and TRBJ1-2, with D unresolved. The CDR3 loop spans 12 amino acids. V lost 10 bases, J lost 7 bases, and 16 bases lay in between. Germline CDR1 is MNHEY and CDR2 is SVGAGI. The CDR3 bases are TGTGCCACCCACACCGGGTCTCTTGGCTACACCTTC. Translated, it gives CATHTGSLGYTF.

This clone was observed many times. This chain uses TRBV12-5 with TRBJ1-3; tentative D call: TRBD1 (5 bases). CDR3 length equals 14 residues. V was trimmed by 3 bases and J by 8 bases, leaving 14 bases between them. Germline CDR1 LGHNT, CDR2 FRNRAP. Written as DNA, the CDR3 is TGTGCTAGTGGTTTACCGGGACTGGTATACACCATATATTTT. Protein product: CASGLPGLVYTIYF.

The chain recombines TRBV6-5 with TRBJ1-5; 7 bases agree with TRBD1. The germline CDR1 and CDR2 sequences are MNHEY and SVGAGI. Unmatched junction bases numbered 5, after V lost 6 bases and J lost 0 bases. The CDR3 is 15 amino acids. Here the CDR3 DNA reads TGTGCCAGCAGATCAGACAGGGCTAGCAATCAGCCCCAGCATTTT. It codes for CASRSDRASNQPQHF.

This clone was seen only a few times. The gene calls are TRBV5-5 and TRBJ1-1, with D possibly being TRBD1 (5 bases). The CDR3 spans 15 residues. From germline, CDR1 is SGHKS and CDR2 YYEKEE (reference sequence). Trimming pared 2 bases from V and 5 bases from J, leaving 16 bases between. The CDR3 loop reads CASSFGGLGRTEAFF. The CDR3 DNA is TGTGCCAGCAGCTTCGGGGGATTGGGGAGGACTGAAGCTTTCTTT.

CDR3 protein: CASSPAQNTEAFF. The DNA of the CDR3 is TGTGCCAGCTCACCAGCTCAGAACACTGAAGCTTTCTTT. The chain couples TRBV18 to TRBJ1-1; D not certain. The CDR3 totals 13 residues. The germline gives CDR1 KGHSH, CDR2 LQKENI. V was cut by 2 bases and J by 1 base, with 5 bases left in between.

J is TRBJ2-1 and V is TRBV3-1 (or the pseudogene TRBV3-2), with 8 bases lining up with TRBD2. The CDR3 length is 18 residues. With V trimmed by 1 base and J by 0 bases, 8 bases remained unmatched. Germline V CDR1 and CDR2: LGHDT, YNNKEL (reference sequence). CDR3 loop: CASSQVASGGRSYNEQFF. The CDR3 region has the DNA TGTGCCAGCAGCCAAGTAGCCAGCGGGGGACGCTCCTACAATGAGCAGTTCTTC.

The rearrangement uses TRBV6-6 and TRBJ1-1, with D maybe TRBD1 (5 bases). V was pared by 5 bases and J by 1 base, with 17 bases between. Germline loops: CDR1 MNHNY, CDR2 SVGAGI (reference sequence). The CDR3 runs to 16 residues. CDR3 DNA sequence: TGTGCCAGCAGTCACCCAGGGTTAGGGCCGAACACTGAAGCTTTCTTT. This sequence encodes CASSHPGLGPNTEAFF.

V gene TRBV5-1 combines with J gene TRBJ1-3, with 8 positions matching TRBD1. Trimming took 4 bases from V and 4 from J; bases not matched to a gene: 7. This CDR3 comprises 15 residues. CDR1 is SGHRS, CDR2 YFSETQ, per germline. CDR3 sequence reads: CASSEGQGLGNTIYF. As DNA, the CDR3 is TGCGCCAGCAGCGAAGGACAGGGTCTAGGAAACACCATATATTTT. Filled out from reference TRBV5-1 and TRBJ1-3, the complete variable domain reads KAGVTQTPRYLIKTRGQQVTLSCSPISGHRSVSWYQQTPGQGLQFLFEYFSETQRNKGNFPGRFSGRQFSNSRSEMNVSTLELGDSALYLCASSEGQGLGNTIYFGEGSWLTVV.

V usage is TRBV6-2 or TRBV6-3 and J usage is TRBJ2-7; 8 bases map to TRBD1. The germline V gene has CDR1 MNHEY and CDR2 SVGEGT. J was trimmed by 5 bases and V by 6 bases; bases with no gene match: 18. This CDR3 contains 17 residues. CDR3 sequence reads: CASSLRRNRGILDEQYF. CDR3 DNA: TGTGCCAGCAGCCTAAGGCGAAACAGGGGGATATTGGACGAGCAGTACTTC.